The present T cell receptor (beta chain) was sequenced within a study of CD8+ T cells in alopecia areata. Study summary: Transfer of skin from roughly 6-12-month-old C3H/HeJ graft donors with spontaneous alopecia was made to approximately 7-11-week-old female C3H/HeJ mice.

This clone showed up many times. Its antigen is undetermined. Gene labels here are mouse ones. Coverage ceases 4 residues before the CDR3 finishes, and the germline J gene fills in the end. This sample also contains other DNA sequences that code for the same CDR3. Findings of the study overall: The study found higher clonality in lesional than normal scalp, especially in alopecia totalis/universalis. Shared TCR sequences were less clear between patients than in mice, possibly partly from HLA diversity. Scalp sequencing captures resident alphabeta T cells of normal skin too.

Pooled cells of cutaneous lymph node origin were sorted on CD4, CD8alpha, NKG2D, NKG2ACE and other markers. V lost 7 bases to trimming and J lost 1 base; unmatched junction nucleotides: 1. The CDR3 contains 13 residues. Germline CDR1 NSHNY, CDR2 SYGAGN. Reverse transcribed after extraction, RNA yielded cDNA as the sequencing template. TCRdb keeps only in-frame clones here, not all; method: immunoSEQ multiplex PCR. Reported are around 300,000 clones, none seen only once; the ten largest carry 0.9% to 1.5%. The sample consisted of CD4+ T cells sorted from a lymph node. The genes are TRBV13-1 and TRBJ1-1; 10 bases map to TRBD1. This receptor was obtained from a C3H/HeJ mouse with alopecia areata. The MHC haplotype recorded for the strain is H2-k. The CDR3 sequence is CASRTGGNTEVFF. The sequenced CDR3 bases are TGTGCCAGCCGGACAGGGGGGAACACA.